This T cell receptor beta chain was recovered during a study of graft-versus-host responses after intestinal transplantation. At the level of the study: Recipients obtained multivisceral, liver-intestinal, or isolated intestinal transplants.

The data were produced by immunoSEQ multiplex PCR, yet TCRdb's version contains in-frame clones alone and is incomplete. Of tens of thousands of clones detected, approximately 90% appear once; the ten largest clones hold about 1.7%. This clone occurred a few times. Its cognate antigen is unknown. V lost 6 bases and J lost 3, with 5 bases in between. The CDR3 has 11 residues. Germline CDR1 reads MNHNY; CDR2 reads SVGAGI (reference sequence). Findings and caveats of the study: Some GvH clones appeared in ileal mucosa or blood before recipient bone marrow. Peak levels of circulating GvH clones tracked with early post-transplant HvG declines.

The sequence derives from a human donor who was the organ donor for an intestinal transplant. The V and J genes are TRBV6-6 and TRBJ1-2; no clear D gene. The sample here was unstimulated CD8+ T cells sorted from spleen or lymph node cells, taken before transplant. The DNA for the CDR3 is TGTGCCAGCAGGAGTGACTATGGCTACACCTTC. This encodes CASRSDYGYTF.